These T cell receptor beta chains were read from a single sample in a study of T cell responses to AZD1222 COVID-19 vaccine. TCRdb's copy holds only in-frame clones and misses some; the assay was immunoSEQ multiplex PCR. The sample includes some 110,000 clones, approximately 93% seen only once; the top ten take approximately 4.7%. Material: peripheral blood, obtained on day 0 of AZD1222 vaccination. The source of these receptors is an adult in good health. Each CDR3 is given with its conserved first and last residue. The D gene is left open where the match is weak. Where a row states a size, it is once, few, many or the class of an expanded clone; other rows omit it.

NA	TRBV9	NA	TRBJ1-2	CASSSGVVSYTF	TGTGCCAGCAGCTCGGGGGTAGTCAGCTACACCTTC
TRBD2	TRBV20-1	NA	TRBJ2-1	CSASERENEQFF	TGCAGTGCTAGTGAGCGGGAGAATGAGCAGTTCTTC
NA	TRBV7-2	NA	TRBJ2-1	CASSFLSLARYNEQFF	TGTGCCAGCAGCTTTCTGTCCCTAGCACGCTACAATGAGCAGTTCTTC
NA	TRBV7-6	NA	TRBJ2-1	CASSPPRGSYNEQFF	TGTGCCAGCAGCCCCCCCCGGGGATCATACAATGAGCAGTTCTTC
NA	TRBV5-1	NA	TRBJ2-2	CASSMGHRDTGELFF	TGCGCCAGCAGCATGGGACACCGGGACACCGGGGAGCTGTTTTTT
NA	TRBV5-4	NA	TRBJ1-2	CASSLEGGYGYTF	TGTGCCAGCAGCTTGGAAGGGGGCTATGGCTACACCTTC
NA	TRBV21-1	NA	TRBJ2-2	CASSHSWDPNTGELFF	TGTGCCAGCTCACATTCTTGGGACCCGAACACCGGGGAGCTGTTTTTT
NA	TRBV5-1	NA	TRBJ1-6	CASSAGDAGLALHF	TGCGCCAGCAGCGCAGGCGACGCTGGGTTAGCCCTCCACTTT
NA	TRBV9	NA	TRBJ2-3	CASSVAVTSDTQYF	TGTGCCAGCAGCGTAGCCGTGACCTCCGATACGCAGTATTTT
TRBD1	TRBV4-3	NA	TRBJ1-1	CASSPTGGSLNTEAFF	TGCGCCAGCAGCCCTACAGGGGGGTCTTTGAACACTGAAGCTTTCTTT
TRBD2	TRBV5-6	once	TRBJ2-7	CASSWGLAGGVYEQYF	TGTGCCAGCAGCTGGGGACTAGCGGGAGGTGTGTACGAGCAGTACTTC
TRBD1	TRBV9	NA	TRBJ1-2	CASSAPGQGAHGYTF	TGTGCCAGCAGCGCTCCGGGACAGGGGGCACATGGCTACACCTTC
TRBD1	TRBV4-1	once	TRBJ1-1	CASSQQGQGAEAFF	TGCGCCAGCAGCCAACAGGGACAGGGGGCCGAAGCTTTCTTT
TRBD2	TRBV28	once	TRBJ2-1	CATALGSQPGLADDNEQFF	TGTGCCACCGCTTTGGGCTCGCAGCCGGGACTAGCGGACGACAATGAGCAGTTCTTC
NA	TRBV28	NA	TRBJ1-4	CASSRIGGKLFF	TGTGCCAGCAGCAGGATCGGGGGAAAACTGTTTTTT
NA	TRBV28	NA	TRBJ1-5	CASSLGGRFNQPQHF	TGTGCCAGCAGTTTAGGGGGCAGGTTCAATCAGCCCCAGCATTTT
NA	TRBV11-3	NA	TRBJ2-3	CASSFGGPGRDTQYF	TGTGCCAGCAGCTTCGGGGGACCGGGAAGGGATACGCAGTATTTT
NA	TRBV6-2/TRBV6-3	few	TRBJ2-2	CASSKVVDTGELFF	TGTGCCAGCAGTAAGGTCGTAGACACCGGGGAGCTGTTTTTT
TRBD1	TRBV9	NA	TRBJ1-6	CASSQGQGDSPLHF	TGTGCCAGCAGCCAAGGACAGGGGGATTCACCCCTCCACTTT
NA	TRBV4-2	NA	TRBJ1-2	CASSQEWAVYGYTF	TGTGCCAGCAGCCAAGAATGGGCAGTCTATGGCTACACCTTC
TRBD2	TRBV11-2	once	TRBJ2-7	CASSLVSSGTPELHF	TGTGCCAGCAGCTTAGTGTCTAGCGGGACCCCCGAACTGCACTTC
NA	TRBV29-1	NA	TRBJ1-6	CSVQTGGNSPLHF	TGCAGCGTTCAGACAGGCGGGAATTCACCCCTCCACTTT
TRBD1	TRBV2	NA	TRBJ2-7	CASSGPGQGVDEQYF	TGTGCCAGCAGTGGACCGGGACAGGGGGTCGACGAGCAGTACTTC
NA	TRBV28	NA	TRBJ1-5	CASSTQGRNQPQHF	TGTGCCAGCAGCACCCAGGGTCGCAATCAGCCCCAGCATTTT
NA	TRBV27	once	TRBJ2-7	CASKIDPTLYEQYF	TGTGCCAGCAAAATAGACCCCACCCTCTACGAGCAGTACTTC
TRBD2	TRBV9	NA	TRBJ2-7	CASSWGASGNYEQYF	TGTGCCAGCAGCTGGGGGGCTAGCGGGAATTACGAGCAGTACTTC
TRBD2	TRBV19	NA	TRBJ2-3	CASSEGLGADTQYF	TGTGCCAGTAGTGAGGGACTAGGCGCAGATACGCAGTATTTT
NA	TRBV16	NA	TRBJ2-6	CASSPRLGVRGANVLTF	TGTGCCAGCAGCCCCAGGTTGGGGGTTCGTGGGGCCAACGTCCTGACTTTC
NA	TRBV5-1	NA	TRBJ2-5	CASSPTTGQTQYF	TGCGCCAGCAGCCCCACCACGGGGCAGACCCAGTACTTC